This T cell receptor beta chain was obtained from a study of blood T cell repertoires in COVID-19. Study-level background: T cells, B-cell-depleted T cells, or PBMCs provided the cDNA or gDNA that served as material.

This CDR3 has 15 amino acids. V lost 1 base, J lost 1 base, and 5 bases stayed unmatched. The germline V gene has CDR1 SGHRS and CDR2 YFSETQ. Produced via immunoSEQ multiplex PCR; TCRdb's table is partial and in-frame only. The top ten clones hold roughly a sixth of a sample with some 8,000 clones, 84% of them seen once. J is TRBJ2-7 and V is TRBV5-1; 7 bases align to TRBD2. Sequences were obtained from peripheral blood. The clonotype comes from a human donor with active COVID-19. The donor label of this sample is uncertain. The CDR3, as DNA: TGCGCCAGCAGCTTGTTGGGGGGAGGGTCCTACGAGCAGTACTTC. Translating gives CASSLLGGGSYEQYF.